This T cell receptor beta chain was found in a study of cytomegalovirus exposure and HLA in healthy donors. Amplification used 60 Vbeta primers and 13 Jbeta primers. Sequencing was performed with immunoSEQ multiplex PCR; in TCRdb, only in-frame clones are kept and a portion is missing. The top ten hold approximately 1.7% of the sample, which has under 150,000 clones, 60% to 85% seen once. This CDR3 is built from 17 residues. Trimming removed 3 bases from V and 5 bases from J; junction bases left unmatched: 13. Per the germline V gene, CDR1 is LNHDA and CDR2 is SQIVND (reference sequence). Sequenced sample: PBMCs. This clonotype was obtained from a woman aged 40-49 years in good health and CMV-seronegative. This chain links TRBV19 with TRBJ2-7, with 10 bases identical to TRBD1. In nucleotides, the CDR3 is TGTGCCAGTAGTATGGCACTCCCGGGACAGGGGTCGAACGAGCAGTACTTC. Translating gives CASSMALPGQGSNEQYF.